Below are 12 T cell receptor beta chains sequenced from a single sample in a study of T cell responses to AZD1222 COVID-19 vaccine. Some clones are missing from TCRdb's copy, which holds only in-frame ones; the method was immunoSEQ multiplex PCR. The sample carries 170,000 or so clones, 90% recorded once. Source: peripheral blood, taken on day 0 of AZD1222 vaccination. The receptors derive from an adult in good health.

The V call is TRBV6-5, the J call TRBJ1-4; TRBD1 aligns across 9 bases. The germline gives CDR1 MNHEY, CDR2 SVGAGI. This CDR3 has 14 amino acids. Trimming cost V 4 bases and J 6 bases; bases outside gene matches: 3. CDR3 residues: CASSFRTGDEKLFF. Written as DNA, the CDR3 is TGTGCCAGCAGTTTTAGGACAGGGGATGAAAAACTGTTTTTT.

The gene calls are TRBV3-1 (or the pseudogene TRBV3-2) and TRBJ2-3, with D possibly TRBD1 on 5 matching bases. The V and J ends lost 4 bases and 1 base respectively, with 12 bases between them. Germline V gene data show CDR1 as LGHDT and CDR2 as YNNKEL (reference sequence). CDR3 length: 15 residues. The CDR3 coding sequence is TGTGCCAGCAGCCTCAAAGGGGTACGCACAGATACGCAGTATTTT. This encodes CASSLKGVRTDTQYF.

This clone has a single count. The rearrangement uses TRBV9 and TRBJ1-1; the match to TRBD1 covers 7 bases. This CDR3 has 15 residues. Losses at the gene ends were 0 bases for V and 3 bases for J; bases not matched to a gene: 5. The germline CDR1 and CDR2 sequences are SGDLS and YYNGEE. The CDR3 loop reads CASSVDSRGDTEAFF. Here the CDR3 DNA reads TGTGCCAGCAGCGTAGATTCCAGGGGGGACACTGAAGCTTTCTTT.

This clone has just one count. The J gene is TRBJ2-3, the V gene TRBV9; no clear D. Germline V CDR1 and CDR2: SGDLS, YYNGEE. V was pared by 4 bases and J by 1 base, with 13 bases between. The CDR3 loop spans 15 amino acids. The CDR3 reads CASSPEKTGTDTQYF. DNA of the CDR3: TGTGCCAGCAGCCCCGAGAAGACGGGCACAGATACGCAGTATTTT.

The rearrangement uses TRBV27 and TRBJ1-1; D call uncertain. This CDR3 is 14 amino acids long. CDR1 is MNHEY, CDR2 SMNVEV, per germline (reference sequence). V lost 2 bases, J lost 1 base, and 8 bases lay in between. CDR3 region: CASSLTIQNTEAFF. CDR3 coding DNA: TGTGCCAGCAGTTTAACAATTCAGAACACTGAAGCTTTCTTT.

The chain couples TRBV29-1 to TRBJ2-3, with TRBD2 matching 9 bases. There are 12 residues in the CDR3. The ends lost 8 bases at V and 4 bases at J; junction bases unmatched: 4. The V gene's germline CDR1 is SQVTM and CDR2 ANQGSEA. For the CDR3, the DNA is TGCAGCTTTCGACTAGCGGCAGATACGCAGTATTTT. This encodes CSFRLAADTQYF.

The chain recombines TRBV9 with TRBJ1-1; the D gene is possibly TRBD1 (5 bases). The V and J ends lost 0 bases and 7 bases respectively, with 16 bases between them. This CDR3 has 15 amino acids. CDR1 and CDR2 (germline): SGDLS, YYNGEE. The CDR3 DNA sequence: TGTGCCAGCAGCGTAGTCCAGGGCAGTAGTGGTGAAGCTTTCTTT. It yields the protein CASSVVQGSSGEAFF.

This chain uses TRBV11-2 with TRBJ1-4; D remains ambiguous. The germline V and J ends were trimmed by 1 base and 7 bases, with 7 bases remaining between them. Germline loops: CDR1 SGHAT, CDR2 FQNNGV. This CDR3 is 13 amino acids long. CDR3 DNA: TGTGCCAGCAGCTTAGGGGGAAGTGAAAAACTGTTTTTT. Amino acids: CASSLGGSEKLFF. The full variable domain, with the rest looked up from reference TRBV11-2 and TRBJ1-4, is EAGVAQSPRYKIIEKRQSVAFWCNPISGHATLYWYQQILGQGPKLLIQFQNNGVVDDSQLPKDRFSAERLKGVDSTLKIQPAKLEDSAVYLCASSLGGSEKLFFGSGTQLSVL.

The chain recombines TRBV6-1 with TRBJ2-5; no firm D call. CDR3 length: 14 amino acids. V gave up 7 bases and J gave up 4 bases, with 16 bases separating them. Germline CDR1 MNHNS, CDR2 SASEGT. The CDR3: CASKRNSGLETQYF. The CDR3 DNA sequence: TGTGCCAGCAAAAGGAATTCAGGCTTAGAGACCCAGTACTTC.

The chain employs TRBV5-1 and TRBJ2-5, with D tentatively TRBD1 or TRBD2 (5 bases each). CDR1 and CDR2 from the germline V gene are SGHRS and YFSETQ. There are 14 residues in the CDR3. Trimming stripped 1 base from V and 2 bases from J, with 9 bases between. CDR3 bases: TGCGCCAGCAGCTTGCCCGGGGCGCAAGAGACCCAGTACTTC. Residues: CASSLPGAQETQYF. The full variable domain, with the rest looked up from reference TRBV5-1 and TRBJ2-5, is KAGVTQTPRYLIKTRGQQVTLSCSPISGHRSVSWYQQTPGQGLQFLFEYFSETQRNKGNFPGRFSGRQFSNSRSEMNVSTLELGDSALYLCASSLPGAQETQYFGPGTRLLVL.

The genes are TRBV2 and TRBJ1-1; TRBD1 might be the D (5 bases). Germline loops: CDR1 SNHLY, CDR2 FYNNEI. V was clipped by 11 bases and J by 7 bases, with 17 bases between them. The CDR3 has 12 amino acids. The CDR3 DNA is TGTGCCTTCCAGGGTAGCGCAATTGAAGCTTTCTTT. This codes for CAFQGSAIEAFF.

The rearrangement links TRBV5-6 to TRBJ2-7, with 12 bases identical to TRBD2. Trimming at V came to 1 base and at J to 4 bases, leaving 3 bases not matched to a gene. The CDR3 covers 15 residues. Germline assignment: CDR1 SGHDT and CDR2 YYEEEE. CDR3 in amino acids: CASSLRLAGEYEQYF. The CDR3 DNA reads TGTGCCAGCAGCTTGCGACTAGCGGGGGAATACGAGCAGTACTTC.